This entry lists 23 T cell receptor beta chains sequenced from one sample in a study of technical replicates of blood from several donors. TCRdb's copy holds only in-frame clones and misses some; the assay was immunoSEQ multiplex PCR. In the table there are about 83,000 clones, roughly nine tenths of which are singletons. Sequencing used T cells isolated from PBMCs. Every receptor here comes from a human donor in good health.

This CDR3 reads CASSPMGLADLTYEQYF. Written as DNA, the CDR3 is TGTGCCAGCTCACCAATGGGTCTAGCGGACCTAACCTACGAGCAGTACTTC. The chain joins TRBV18 to TRBJ2-7, with TRBD2 matching 7 bases. The CDR3 runs to 17 residues. V lost 2 bases, J lost 2 bases, and 12 bases stayed unmatched. Germline V gene data show CDR1 as KGHSH and CDR2 as LQKENI.

This chain joins TRBV9 and TRBJ1-2, with 9 nucleotides matching TRBD1. The CDR3 extends over 19 amino acids. With V trimmed by 3 bases and J by 2 bases, 17 bases remained unmatched. The germline gives CDR1 SGDLS, CDR2 YYNGEE. DNA for the CDR3: TGTGCCAGCAGCGCCGTCGCCCGGGACAGGGAGCGCGGAAACTATGGCTACACCTTC. It specifies CASSAVARDRERGNYGYTF. Full variable domain (remainder filled in from reference TRBV9 and TRBJ1-2): DSGVTQTPKHLITATGQRVTLRCSPRSGDLSVYWYQQSLDQGLQFLIQYYNGEERAKGNILERFSAQQFPDLHSELNLSSLELGDSALYFCASSAVARDRERGNYGYTFGSGTRLTVV.

The chain combines TRBV28 with TRBJ2-1; TRBD2 aligns across 8 bases. The CDR3 has 18 residues. Germline V gene data show CDR1 as MDHEN and CDR2 as SYDVKM. Germline trimming cut 2 bases from V and 10 bases from J; bases unmatched to any gene: 19. CDR3 region: CASSLGGGLAGRGWEQFF. The CDR3 region has the DNA TGTGCCAGCAGTTTAGGGGGTGGGTTAGCGGGACGAGGCTGGGAGCAGTTCTTC.

The J gene is TRBJ1-1, the V gene TRBV28; tentative D call: TRBD1 (5 bases). The CDR3 covers 14 residues. Germline V CDR1 and CDR2: MDHEN, SYDVKM. Trimming shortened V by 4 bases and J by 0 bases, and 9 bases separated the two germline ends. Here the CDR3 reads CASSSLGVNTEAFF. CDR3 in DNA: TGTGCCAGCAGTTCGTTAGGGGTGAACACTGAAGCTTTCTTT.

The rearrangement joins TRBV11-3 to TRBJ2-2; the match to TRBD2 covers 12 bases. Losses at the gene ends were 0 bases for V and 3 bases for J; bases not matched to a gene: 5. CDR1 SGHNT and CDR2 YENEEA come from the germline V gene. There are 18 residues in the CDR3. In nucleotides, the CDR3 is TGTGCCAGCAGCTTAGACTTGGGACTAGCGGGTCACACCGGGGAGCTGTTTTTT. Translated: CASSLDLGLAGHTGELFF.

The chain has TRBV5-1 and TRBJ1-4; D uncertain. The V and J ends lost 2 bases and 3 bases respectively, with 8 bases between them. Germline loops: CDR1 SGHRS, CDR2 YFSETQ. The CDR3 is 14 residues long. CDR3 region: CASSLGEPNEKLFF. DNA of the CDR3: TGCGCCAGCAGCTTAGGAGAACCTAATGAAAAACTGTTTTTT.

The chain is built from TRBV2 and TRBJ1-1; tentative D call: TRBD1 (6 bases). The CDR3 consists of 15 residues. V was trimmed by 8 bases and J by 1 base, leaving 17 bases between them. Germline loops: CDR1 SNHLY, CDR2 FYNNEI. The CDR3 region is CASDKGVSENTEAFF. The CDR3, as DNA: TGTGCCAGCGACAAGGGGGTGTCCGAGAACACTGAAGCTTTCTTT.

J is TRBJ2-4 and V is TRBV29-1; the match to TRBD1 covers 8 bases. V shed 7 bases and J 4 bases; nucleotides not matched to a gene: 6. Germline-derived CDR1 and CDR2 are SQVTM and ANQGSEA. The CDR3 covers 13 residues. Written as DNA, the CDR3 is TGCAGCGGCCTACAGGGGGATAAAAACATTCAGTACTTC. As protein: CSGLQGDKNIQYF. The entire variable domain, with the rest obtained from reference TRBV29-1 and TRBJ2-4, is as follows: SAVISQKPSRDICQRGTSLTIQCQVDSQVTMMFWYRQQPGQSLTLIATANQGSEATYESGFVIDKFPISRPNLTFSTLTVSNMSPEDSSIYLCSGLQGDKNIQYFGAGTRLSVL.

This chain links TRBV15 with TRBJ2-2, with TRBD1 matching over 7 bases. Unmatched junction bases numbered 11, after V lost 0 bases and J lost 4 bases. The CDR3 loop spans 18 amino acids. Germline loops: CDR1 LNHNV, CDR2 YYDKDF (reference sequence). The CDR3 sequence: CATSRDPDRAWGTGELFF. The CDR3 DNA sequence: TGTGCCACCAGCAGAGATCCCGACAGGGCCTGGGGCACCGGGGAGCTGTTTTTT.

The rearrangement joins TRBV5-1 to TRBJ1-2, with D perhaps TRBD1 (5 bases). With 0 bases removed from V and 5 bases from J, the gap between germline ends came to 11 bases. The CDR3 length is 14 residues. Germline lookup yields CDR1 SGHRS and CDR2 YFSETQ. The CDR3 DNA reads as TGCGCCAGCAGCTTGGATGGCAGGGAATATGGCTACACCTTC. Amino acids: CASSLDGREYGYTF.

The gene calls are TRBV11-3 and TRBJ2-2; 8 bases map to TRBD1. The CDR3 has 17 amino acids. The ends lost 0 bases at V and 4 bases at J; junction bases unmatched: 7. Germline V gene data show CDR1 as SGHNT and CDR2 as YENEEA. The DNA of the CDR3 is TGTGCCAGCAGCTTAGACCTCAAGACAGGGGTCACCGGGGAGCTGTTTTTT. This encodes CASSLDLKTGVTGELFF.

This chain joins TRBV11-3 and TRBJ2-1, with unresolved D. Germline V gene data show CDR1 as SGHNT and CDR2 as YENEEA. Deletions cut 0 bases from V and 16 bases from J, with 10 bases between. This CDR3 comprises 11 residues. CDR3 sequence: CASSLDEIRFF. The CDR3 region has the DNA TGTGCCAGCAGCTTAGATGAGATCCGATTCTTC. Full variable domain (remainder filled in from reference TRBV11-3 and TRBJ2-1): EAGVVQSPRYKIIEKKQPVAFWCNPISGHNTLYWYLQNLGQGPELLIRYENEEAVDDSQLPKDRFSAERLKGVDSTLKIQPAELGDSAVYLCASSLDEIRFFGPGTRLTVL.

The chain combines TRBV28 with TRBJ1-2, with a possible D match to TRBD1 (6 bases). Trimming cost V 6 bases and J 3 bases, with 17 bases left between them. Germline loops: CDR1 MDHEN, CDR2 SYDVKM. This CDR3 contains 15 residues. The CDR3 DNA is TGTGCCAGCAGCCGGACAGATCTCGCCTACTATGGCTACACCTTC. Its protein is CASSRTDLAYYGYTF.

As concerns this clone: In the same sample, other DNA sequences code for this CDR3. The V call is TRBV11-2, the J call TRBJ2-7, with a possible D match to TRBD1 (6 bases). The CDR3 totals 13 residues. Germline CDR1 reads SGHAT; CDR2 reads FQNNGV. V shed 5 bases and J shed 6 bases, with 14 bases lying between them. In DNA form, the CDR3 reads TGTGCCAGCAGCCCATCGACAGGCTCCGAGCAGTACTTC. As protein: CASSPSTGSEQYF.

The chain employs TRBV6-5 and TRBJ1-2, with 8 bases identical to TRBD1. This CDR3 spans 15 amino acids. CDR1 is MNHEY, CDR2 SVGAGI, per germline. V lost 6 bases and J lost 4; bases outside the gene matches: 10. The CDR3 reads CASSIRGGTGYGYTF. CDR3 DNA sequence: TGTGCCAGCAGCATACGGGGTGGGACAGGCTATGGCTACACCTTC.

The chain has TRBV7-8 and TRBJ1-5, with D uncertain. The CDR3 covers 17 residues. The germline CDR1 and CDR2 sequences are SGHVS and FQNEAQ. The germline V and J ends were trimmed by 0 bases and 2 bases, with 14 bases remaining between them. The CDR3 protein is CASSLARLQDGNQPQHF. The CDR3 region has the DNA TGTGCCAGCAGCTTAGCCCGGCTTCAGGATGGCAATCAGCCCCAGCATTTT.

The chain employs TRBV5-1 and TRBJ2-3; 9 bases are a match to TRBD1. Germline assignment: CDR1 SGHRS and CDR2 YFSETQ. Germline trimming cut 4 bases from V and 5 bases from J; bases unmatched to any gene: 5. This CDR3 region has 14 residues. The CDR3: CASSPGQGEDTQYF. CDR3 bases: TGCGCCAGCAGCCCGGGACAGGGTGAAGATACGCAGTATTTT. Filled out from reference TRBV5-1 and TRBJ2-3, the complete variable domain reads KAGVTQTPRYLIKTRGQQVTLSCSPISGHRSVSWYQQTPGQGLQFLFEYFSETQRNKGNFPGRFSGRQFSNSRSEMNVSTLELGDSALYLCASSPGQGEDTQYFGPGTRLTVL.

This sequence joins TRBV11-3 and TRBJ1-6; D is ambiguous. This CDR3 is 14 amino acids long. Looked up from germline, CDR1 is SGHNT and CDR2 is YENEEA. Trimming took 2 bases from V and 3 from J, leaving 5 bases between them. The CDR3 loop reads CASSLRDYNSPLHF. The CDR3 nucleotides are TGTGCCAGCAGCTTAAGAGACTATAATTCACCCCTCCACTTT.

V gene TRBV7-6 combines with J gene TRBJ1-5; D gene ambiguous. The CDR3 spans 15 residues. Trimming removed 0 bases from V and 4 bases from J, with 10 bases in between. CDR1 is SGHVS, CDR2 FNYEAQ, per germline. The CDR3 coding sequence is TGTGCCAGCAGCTTAGCATCGGCGGAGAATCAGCCCCAGCATTTT. Amino acids: CASSLASAENQPQHF.

This chain uses TRBV4-1 with TRBJ2-2, with D possibly matching TRBD1 (5 bases). The CDR3 is 15 residues long. In germline, CDR1 is MGHRA, CDR2 YSYEKL. Between the trimmed V and J ends, which lost 1 base and 3 bases, there was a span of 9 bases. The CDR3: CASSQGVQDTGELFF. DNA for the CDR3: TGCGCCAGCAGCCAAGGAGTACAGGACACCGGGGAGCTGTTTTTT.

The rearrangement links TRBV19 to TRBJ2-3; D is perhaps TRBD1 (6 bases). The CDR3 spans 15 residues. Germline-derived CDR1 and CDR2 are LNHDA and SQIVND (reference sequence). The ends were cut back, 6 bases at V and 2 bases at J, with 15 bases in the middle. CDR3 protein: CASRVSGTPTDTQYF. CDR3 coding DNA: TGTGCCAGTAGAGTGTCTGGGACACCCACAGATACGCAGTATTTT.

CDR3 residues: CASSKLAGDYEQYF. The CDR3 nucleotides read TGCGCCAGCAGTAAACTAGCGGGGGACTACGAGCAGTACTTC. The chain carries TRBV10-1 and TRBJ2-7; 11 bases are a match to TRBD2. The ends lost 5 bases at V and 3 bases at J; junction bases unmatched: 3. Germline lookup yields CDR1 WNHNN and CDR2 SYGVQD (reference sequence). This CDR3 is built from 14 residues.

The gene calls are TRBV6-4 and TRBJ1-5, with D uncertain. This CDR3 spans 13 amino acids. Germline values: CDR1 MRHNA, CDR2 SNTAGT. Trimming removed 3 bases at V and 3 bases at J, with 6 bases between. The CDR3 spells CASSEQVNQPQHF. The DNA of the CDR3 is TGTGCCAGCAGTGAGCAGGTCAATCAGCCCCAGCATTTT.